The 25 T cell receptor beta chains reported below all come from one sample, sequenced in a study of PD-1 blockade in classical Hodgkin lymphoma. Stated time point: cycle 4 day 1 (C4D1), after six to seven weeks of nivolumab. After autologous stem cell transplantation all patients relapsed, and prior brentuximab vedotin exposure differed between cohorts. Assay used: immunoSEQ multiplex PCR; TCRdb lists only in-frame clones, some missing. The sample holds about 24,000 clones, 81% seen once. The sample was peripheral blood mononuclear cells (PBMCs), taken before the fourth cycle of nivolumab. The origin of the receptors is a human donor with classical Hodgkin lymphoma.

J is TRBJ1-5 and V is TRBV27; possibly TRBD1 for D (5 bases). Germline CDR1 reads MNHEY; CDR2 reads SMNVEV (reference sequence). The CDR3 runs to 15 residues. Trimming cost V 6 bases and J 0 bases, with 12 bases left between them. CDR3 DNA: TGTGCCAGCAGACTGGCAGGGTATAGCAATCAGCCCCAGCATTTT. It translates to CASRLAGYSNQPQHF.

This chain connects TRBV28 to TRBJ2-1, with a tentative D call TRBD2 (5 bases). This CDR3 is 15 amino acids long. Trimming took 7 bases from V and 0 from J, leaving 13 bases between them. Germline CDR1 and CDR2: MDHEN and SYDVKM. CDR3 in amino acids: CASIPSPGSYNEQFF. Written as DNA, the CDR3 is TGTGCCAGCATCCCTAGCCCGGGCTCCTACAATGAGCAGTTCTTC.

This rearrangement joins TRBV2 to TRBJ1-3; no reliable D call. The CDR3 sequence is 14 residues long. Trimming pared 8 bases from V and 2 bases from J, leaving 13 bases between. In germline, CDR1 is SNHLY, CDR2 FYNNEI. CDR3 sequence reads: CASRVWGPGNTIYF. CDR3 DNA: TGTGCCAGCCGAGTTTGGGGTCCTGGAAACACCATATATTTT.

This chain links TRBV6-5 with TRBJ2-7; TRBD2 agrees at 11 bases. This CDR3 spans 15 amino acids. Looked up from germline, CDR1 is MNHEY and CDR2 is SVGAGI. J was trimmed by 2 bases and V by 3 bases; bases with no gene match: 3. For the CDR3, the DNA is TGTGCCAGCAGTTATACTAGCGGGAGAGCCTACGAGCAGTACTTC. Its protein is CASSYTSGRAYEQYF.

This sequence joins TRBV28 and TRBJ2-5; D could derive from TRBD1 or TRBD2 (5 bases each). V gave up 3 bases and J gave up 5 bases, with 19 bases separating them. Germline V CDR1 and CDR2: MDHEN, SYDVKM. CDR3 length equals 16 residues. The CDR3 coding sequence is TGTGCCAGCAGTTTGGGTCGGTGGGGGAAATTGGAGACCCAGTACTTC. It is translated as CASSLGRWGKLETQYF.

The chain employs TRBV11-3 and TRBJ2-7; D is perhaps TRBD2 (5 bases). Trimming stripped 4 bases from V and 0 bases from J, with 13 bases between. Germline V gives CDR1 SGHNT, CDR2 YENEEA. The length of the CDR3 is 15 residues. CDR3 amino acids: CASSSPAAGSYEQYF. CDR3 DNA sequence: TGTGCCAGCAGCTCCCCGGCGGCGGGCTCCTACGAGCAGTACTTC.

This rearrangement joins TRBV6-1 to TRBJ2-1; no clear D. Germline loops: CDR1 MNHNS, CDR2 SASEGT. The CDR3 is 15 amino acids. The V gene lost 2 bases and the J gene lost 5 bases, with 13 bases spanning the gap. The CDR3 reads CASSENPNRNNEQFF. DNA of the CDR3: TGTGCCAGCAGTGAAAACCCGAACCGCAACAATGAGCAGTTCTTC.

The chain is built from TRBV7-2 and TRBJ1-2, with D unresolved. Trimming cost V 5 bases and J 7 bases, with 14 bases left between them. Per the germline V gene, CDR1 is SGHTA and CDR2 is FQGNSA. The CDR3 has 13 amino acids. CDR3 coding DNA: TGTGCCAGCAGCGCGGGCCATTCCCTTGGCTACACCTTC. Amino acids: CASSAGHSLGYTF.

In this sample, this clone turned up once. The chain combines TRBV2 with TRBJ2-3; no firm D call. Trimming removed 1 base from V and 2 bases from J, with 7 bases in between. Germline assignment: CDR1 SNHLY and CDR2 FYNNEI. The CDR3 runs 14 residues. CDR3 sequence: CASSEGLITDTQYF. Written as DNA, the CDR3 is TGTGCCAGCAGTGAAGGGCTTATCACAGATACGCAGTATTTT. The whole variable domain, filled in from reference TRBV2 and TRBJ2-3, reads EPEVTQTPSHQVTQMGQEVILRCVPISNHLYFYWYRQILGQKVEFLVSFYNNEISEKSEIFDDQFSVERPDGSNFTLKIRSTKLEDSAMYFCASSEGLITDTQYFGPGTRLTVL.

The J gene is TRBJ2-6, the V gene TRBV5-1; D may be TRBD2 (5 bases). There are 15 residues in the CDR3. Germline CDR1 SGHRS, CDR2 YFSETQ. The V and J ends lost 4 bases and 4 bases respectively, with 12 bases between them. CDR3 protein: CASSPDPGGANVLTF. CDR3 in DNA: TGCGCCAGCAGCCCCGACCCGGGGGGGGCCAACGTCCTGACTTTC.

The gene calls are TRBV5-1 and TRBJ2-1; a possible D gene is TRBD2 (7 bases). V shed 4 bases and J shed 1 base, with 18 bases lying between them. This CDR3 is 17 amino acids long. The germline CDR1 and CDR2 sequences are SGHRS and YFSETQ. As DNA, the CDR3 is TGCGCCAGCAGCCCGCTCTACCGGGGGGCTTCCTACAATGAGCAGTTCTTC. Its translation is CASSPLYRGASYNEQFF.

The rearrangement uses TRBV5-1 and TRBJ2-7, with D possibly TRBD2 on 6 matching bases. Trimming cost V 0 bases and J 4 bases, with 11 bases left between them. Germline CDR1 SGHRS, CDR2 YFSETQ. CDR3 length: 14 amino acids. The CDR3 here is CASSLGPTSYEQYF. CDR3 coding DNA: TGCGCCAGCAGCTTGGGACCGACTAGTTACGAGCAGTACTTC.

The gene calls are TRBV9 and TRBJ1-6, with D possibly being TRBD1 (5 bases). CDR1 is SGDLS, CDR2 YYNGEE, per germline. The V end was cut by 4 bases, the J end by 10 bases, with 9 bases between. The CDR3 totals 12 residues. This chain's CDR3 is CASSRGTSPLHF. CDR3 DNA: TGTGCCAGCAGCAGGGGAACCTCACCCCTCCACTTT.

The chain combines TRBV5-4 with TRBJ2-3; 11 bases match TRBD2. The J segment lost 7 bases and the V segment lost 3 bases, leaving 10 bases of the junction unmatched. Germline CDR1 SGHNT, CDR2 YYREEE (reference sequence). This CDR3 has 16 amino acids. The CDR3 region has the DNA TGTGCCAGCAGCTCCTTAGCGGGGGGGCAGATGCATACGCAGTATTTT. It specifies CASSSLAGGQMHTQYF.

V is TRBV9 and J is TRBJ2-1; 8 bases agree with TRBD1. The CDR3 covers 17 residues. Germline-derived CDR1 and CDR2 are SGDLS and YYNGEE. Unmatched junction bases numbered 13, after V lost 2 bases and J lost 6 bases. Written as DNA, the CDR3 is TGTGCCAGCAGCGTCTCATACGGAGACAGGGGTCCCAATGAGCAGTTCTTC. Translated, it gives CASSVSYGDRGPNEQFF.

The chain links TRBV27 to TRBJ1-2; D might be TRBD1 (5 bases). V was trimmed by 5 bases and J by 3 bases, leaving 22 bases between them. This CDR3 has 17 residues. Per the germline V gene, CDR1 is MNHEY and CDR2 is SMNVEV (reference sequence). The CDR3: CASSLASNLMGDYGYTF. CDR3 bases: TGTGCCAGCAGTCTAGCTTCCAATCTAATGGGGGACTATGGCTACACCTTC.

The chain employs TRBV6-1 and TRBJ2-5, with D possibly matching TRBD2 (6 bases). Germline values: CDR1 MNHNS, CDR2 SASEGT. V shed 1 base and J shed 2 bases, with 11 bases lying between them. This CDR3 has 15 residues. CDR3 in amino acids: CASSEVGGSQETQYF. CDR3 bases: TGTGCCAGCAGTGAAGTGGGGGGATCACAAGAGACCCAGTACTTC.

The gene calls are TRBV4-2 and TRBJ2-7; 9 positions match TRBD2. There are 15 residues in the CDR3. CDR1 is LGHNA and CDR2 is YNFKEQ in the germline V gene. V was pared by 1 base and J by 2 bases, with 3 bases of the junction left unmatched. The CDR3: CASSQVAGATYEQYF. The CDR3 nucleotides read TGTGCCAGCAGCCAAGTAGCGGGGGCCACCTACGAGCAGTACTTC.

The rearrangement joins TRBV5-1 to TRBJ2-7, with 7 nucleotides matching TRBD2. The germline gives CDR1 SGHRS, CDR2 YFSETQ. The V and J ends lost 5 bases and 0 bases, in that order; junction bases with no gene match: 2. The CDR3 is made up of 13 amino acids. The CDR3 sequence is CASSRGDSYEQYF. Written as DNA, the CDR3 is TGCGCCAGCAGTCGGGGGGACTCCTACGAGCAGTACTTC.

The chain recombines TRBV4-1 with TRBJ2-4; D remains unclear. This CDR3 has 15 amino acids. The V and J ends lost 4 bases and 1 base respectively, with 11 bases between them. In germline, CDR1 is MGHRA, CDR2 YSYEKL. CDR3 in amino acids: CASSPVGEAKNIQYF. CDR3 nucleotides: TGCGCCAGCAGCCCGGTGGGCGAGGCCAAAAACATTCAGTACTTC.

The chain carries TRBV27 and TRBJ2-5; the match to TRBD2 covers 13 bases. Germline-derived CDR1 and CDR2 are MNHEY and SMNVEV (reference sequence). CDR3 length: 15 amino acids. J gave up 2 bases and V 6 bases, and 3 bases lay outside the gene matches. In nucleotides, the CDR3 is TGTGCCAGCAGATCGGGACTAGCGGGGCAAGAGACCCAGTACTTC. It specifies CASRSGLAGQETQYF.

The V call is TRBV29-1, the J call TRBJ2-1, with D unclear. Germline CDR1 reads SQVTM; CDR2 reads ANQGSEA. This CDR3 is built from 13 residues. The V gene lost 3 bases and the J gene lost 10 bases, with 16 bases spanning the gap. In DNA, the CDR3 is TGCAGCGTTGATTTACTTCTAGGAGAAGAGCAGTTCTTC. Encoded protein: CSVDLLLGEEQFF.

This clone was found a few times. The chain couples TRBV11-2 to TRBJ2-5, with 8 bases matching TRBD2. Trimming cost V 2 bases and J 5 bases; bases outside gene matches: 7. The CDR3 is 15 residues long. CDR1 and CDR2 from the germline V gene are SGHAT and FQNNGV. CDR3 coding DNA: TGTGCCAGCAGCTTACGGGAGGGTAGGATGGAGACCCAGTACTTC. Protein sequence: CASSLREGRMETQYF. The whole variable domain, remainder taken from reference TRBV11-2 and TRBJ2-5, is EAGVAQSPRYKIIEKRQSVAFWCNPISGHATLYWYQQILGQGPKLLIQFQNNGVVDDSQLPKDRFSAERLKGVDSTLKIQPAKLEDSAVYLCASSLREGRMETQYFGPGTRLLVL.

V gene TRBV14 combines with J gene TRBJ2-2; D may be TRBD2 (5 bases). With 1 base removed from V and 6 bases from J, the gap between germline ends came to 12 bases. Germline V CDR1 and CDR2: SGHDN, FVKESK. The CDR3 is made up of 15 amino acids. The CDR3 spells CASSQVRGGAGELFF. The CDR3 nucleotides are TGTGCCAGCAGCCAAGTACGAGGAGGAGCCGGGGAGCTGTTTTTT. Together with reference TRBV14 and TRBJ2-2, the CDR3 gives the full variable domain: EAGVTQFPSHSVIEKGQTVTLRCDPISGHDNLYWYRRVMGKEIKFLLHFVKESKQDESGMPNNRFLAERTGGTYSTLKVQPAELEDSGVYFCASSQVRGGAGELFFGEGSRLTVL.

The CDR3 is CASSFQQSQETQYF. CDR3 nucleotide sequence: TGTGCCAGCAGCTTTCAACAGTCCCAAGAGACCCAGTACTTC. V is TRBV5-6 and J is TRBJ2-5; unclear D gene. This CDR3 has 14 amino acids. V was shortened by 2 bases and J by 1 base, with 9 bases between the two germline ends. Per the germline V gene, CDR1 is SGHDT and CDR2 is YYEEEE.